The subject of this entry is one T cell receptor (beta chain). The protocol was immunoSEQ multiplex PCR, while the TCRdb copy is restricted to in-frame clones and leaves out a portion. The data hold some 44,000 clones, with more than 70% observed a single time. The data were obtained in a study of OX40 agonist ivuxolimab in advanced cancers. V lost 3 bases to trimming and J lost 0 bases; unmatched junction nucleotides: 8. Germline V gene data show CDR1 as SGHRS and CDR2 as YFSETQ. This CDR3 has 17 residues. The TCR sequence derives from an adult with an advanced solid tumor such as melanoma, head and neck, liver or kidney cancer. The J gene is TRBJ1-3, the V gene TRBV5-1, with 8 bases fitting TRBD1. The starting material was CD4+ or CD8+ T cells sorted from blood, obtained in a trial of the OX40 agonist ivuxolimab. This CDR3 is CASSYGTGSSSGNTIYF. The CDR3 DNA sequence: TGCGCCAGCAGCTACGGGACAGGAAGTTCCTCTGGAAACACCATATATTTT.